This TCR beta chain was observed in a study of control samples from healthy donors and cancer patients. Clones were sequenced by immunoSEQ multiplex PCR, and TCRdb holds only the in-frame ones, with some missing. The sample includes approximately 66,000 clones, 90% of them seen just once. This CDR3 spans 15 amino acids. Germline CDR1 reads SNHLY; CDR2 reads FYNNEI. V was trimmed by 6 bases and J by 3 bases, leaving 17 bases between them. V and J are TRBV2 and TRBJ1-1; D is perhaps TRBD1 (6 bases). The receptor was derived from a man between 60 and 75 years old with colorectal cancer. The specimen was PBMCs. Written as DNA, the CDR3 is TGTGCCAGCAGCGCGGGGGGCAGGACTTACACTGAAGCTTTCTTT. Protein sequence: CASSAGGRTYTEAFF.